The 22 T cell receptor beta chains in this list originate from one sample, sequenced in a study of cytomegalovirus exposure and HLA in healthy donors. Primers included in the PCR were 60 Vbeta and 13 Jbeta primers. The protocol was immunoSEQ multiplex PCR, while the TCRdb copy is restricted to in-frame clones and leaves out a portion. The sample records about 130,000 clones, just under 80% being singletons. The specimen was PBMCs. These receptor sequences come from a man under 40 in good health and CMV-seronegative.

The chain joins TRBV9 to TRBJ2-7; 9 positions match TRBD1. V dropped 4 bases and J dropped 1; count of bases not matched to a gene: 3. Germline values: CDR1 SGDLS, CDR2 YYNGEE. This CDR3 comprises 14 residues. CDR3 in amino acids: CASSLGQGSYEQYF. The CDR3 DNA reads TGTGCCAGCAGCCTGGGACAGGGATCCTACGAGCAGTACTTC.

The chain has TRBV11-2 and TRBJ1-5; D may be TRBD1 (6 bases). Trimming shortened V by 3 bases and J by 0 bases, and 12 bases separated the two germline ends. This CDR3 is built from 16 residues. Germline V gene lookup returns CDR1 SGHAT and CDR2 FQNNGV. The CDR3 loop reads CASSFGDTYSNQPQHF. In DNA, the CDR3 is TGTGCCAGCAGCTTTGGGGACACATATAGCAATCAGCCCCAGCATTTT.

The gene calls are TRBV4-3 and TRBJ2-1; TRBD2 might be the D (5 bases). The length of the CDR3 is 15 residues. Germline CDR1 LGHNA, CDR2 YSLEER. Trimming pared 0 bases from V and 7 bases from J, leaving 13 bases between. The CDR3 DNA is TGCGCCAGCAGCCAAGACGGCGCTAGCAATAATGAGCAGTTCTTC. Translation gives CASSQDGASNNEQFF.

This chain joins TRBV19 and TRBJ1-5; D call uncertain. CDR1 is LNHDA, CDR2 SQIVND, per germline (reference sequence). Trimming stripped 5 bases from V and 0 bases from J, with 5 bases between. The CDR3 extends over 13 amino acids. CDR3 sequence: CASSDYSNQPQHF. The CDR3 DNA follows: TGTGCCAGTAGTGACTATAGCAATCAGCCCCAGCATTTT.

The rearrangement links TRBV6-5 to TRBJ2-7, with TRBD1 identical over 7 bases. The junction had 5 bases not matched to a gene; V was cut back by 4 bases and J by 2 bases. Germline CDR1 and CDR2: MNHEY and SVGAGI. This CDR3 is 14 amino acids long. DNA of the CDR3: TGTGCCAGCAGTTCCCTCGGGACAGCCTACGAGCAGTACTTC. Translating gives CASSSLGTAYEQYF.

This chain uses TRBV14 with TRBJ2-6, with D uncertain. V lost 0 bases, J lost 0 bases, and 3 bases lay in between. Germline CDR1 is SGHDN and CDR2 is FVKESK. This CDR3 spans 15 amino acids. CDR3 coding DNA: TGTGCCAGCAGCCAAGACTACTCTGGGGCCAACGTCCTGACTTTC. As protein: CASSQDYSGANVLTF.

The chain has TRBV4-1 and TRBJ2-7; the D gene is possibly TRBD1 (6 bases). Trimming took off 3 bases at V and 0 bases at J, with 18 bases between the two ends. The CDR3 consists of 17 residues. Per germline, CDR1 MGHRA and CDR2 YSYEKL. The CDR3 coding sequence is TGCGCCAGCAGCCACCAACAGGGAAACTCTGACTCCTACGAGCAGTACTTC. Its translation: CASSHQQGNSDSYEQYF.

The J gene is TRBJ2-7, the V gene TRBV20-1, with D possibly being TRBD2 (5 bases). V lost 3 bases, J lost 7 bases, and 7 bases lay in between. The germline V gene has CDR1 DFQATT and CDR2 SNEGSKA (reference sequence). The CDR3 totals 10 residues. This CDR3 is CSASRGEQYF. The CDR3 region has the DNA TGCAGTGCTAGTAGAGGGGAGCAGTACTTC.

The CDR3 loop is CASSSSAYNEQFF. The CDR3 DNA is TGTGCCAGCAGCTCTAGCGCCTACAATGAGCAGTTCTTC. V is TRBV5-6 and J is TRBJ2-1; D perhaps matches TRBD2 (6 bases). The V gene lost 3 bases and the J gene lost 2 bases, with 6 bases spanning the gap. The length of the CDR3 is 13 residues. Germline values: CDR1 SGHDT, CDR2 YYEEEE.

The CDR3 protein is CASRQPTSGYEQFF. In nucleotides, the CDR3 is TGTGCCAGCAGACAACCGACTAGCGGGTATGAGCAGTTCTTC. This sequence joins TRBV28 and TRBJ2-1, with 10 bases that match TRBD2. The CDR3 covers 14 residues. V lost 6 bases, J lost 8 bases, and 7 bases stayed unmatched. Germline V gives CDR1 MDHEN, CDR2 SYDVKM. The whole variable domain, filled in from reference TRBV28 and TRBJ2-1, reads DVKVTQSSRYLVKRTGEKVFLECVQDMDHENMFWYRQDPGLGLRLIYFSYDVKMKEKGDIPEGYSVSREKKERFSLILESASTNQTSMYLCASRQPTSGYEQFFGPGTRLTVL.

This clone has just one count. The V call is TRBV5-1, the J call TRBJ2-3, with D tentatively TRBD1 (6 bases). CDR1 and CDR2 (germline): SGHRS, YFSETQ. V shed 3 bases and J shed 8 bases, with 16 bases lying between them. The CDR3 length is 14 residues. For the CDR3, the DNA is TGCGCCAGCAGCTCCACCAGGGGTTACGGTACGCAGTATTTT. It is translated as CASSSTRGYGTQYF.

J is TRBJ2-1 and V is TRBV5-1; D not certain. CDR3 length equals 13 residues. V was clipped by 3 bases and J by 9 bases, with 13 bases between them. The V gene's germline CDR1 is SGHRS and CDR2 YFSETQ. CDR3 bases: TGCGCCAGCAGCTCCGATAGTGCCGGTGAGCAGTTCTTC. Translating it yields CASSSDSAGEQFF.

The rearrangement links TRBV7-8 to TRBJ2-7, with 8 bases fitting TRBD2. The CDR3 runs to 15 residues. Per the germline V gene, CDR1 is SGHVS and CDR2 is FQNEAQ. J lost 6 bases, V lost 4 bases, and 11 bases had no gene match. CDR3 sequence reads: CASSYRGGQVGEQYF. Here the CDR3 DNA reads TGTGCCAGCAGCTATCGGGGGGGCCAGGTAGGCGAGCAGTACTTC. Variable domain in full (rest from reference TRBV7-8 and TRBJ2-7): GAGVSQSPRYKVAKRGQDVALRCDPISGHVSLFWYQQALGQGPEFLTYFQNEAQLDKSGLPSDRFFAERPEGSVSTLKIQRTQQEDSAVYLCASSYRGGQVGEQYFGPGTRLTVT.

The J gene is TRBJ2-7, the V gene TRBV5-6; no clear D. The V end was cut by 1 base, the J end by 4 bases, with 6 bases between. CDR1 and CDR2 (germline): SGHDT, YYEEEE. The CDR3 has 12 residues. The CDR3: CASSLRRYEQYF. CDR3 DNA sequence: TGTGCCAGCAGCTTGAGGCGGTACGAGCAGTACTTC.

This sequence joins TRBV7-9 and TRBJ1-1; TRBD1 agrees at 7 bases. Germline assignment: CDR1 SEHNR and CDR2 FQNEAQ (reference sequence). The V segment lost 4 bases and the J segment 0 bases; nucleotides outside the gene matches: 5. This CDR3 contains 15 residues. CDR3 nucleotides: TGTGCCAGCAGCTCAAGACAGGGTATGAACACTGAAGCTTTCTTT. It specifies CASSSRQGMNTEAFF. The full variable domain, rest sourced from reference TRBV7-9 and TRBJ1-1, is DTGVSQNPRHKITKRGQNVTFRCDPISEHNRLYWYRQTLGQGPEFLTYFQNEAQLEKSRLLSDRFSAERPKGSFSTLEIQRTEQGDSAMYLCASSSRQGMNTEAFFGQGTRLTVV.

The chain uses TRBV7-2 and TRBJ2-7, with 14 bases that match TRBD2. Trimming removed 5 bases from V and 5 bases from J; junction bases left unmatched: 11. CDR1 SGHTA and CDR2 FQGNSA come from the germline V gene. This CDR3 comprises 17 residues. The CDR3 nucleotides read TGTGCCAGCAGCCCCCGGACTAGCGGGAGGTACCGTAACGAGCAGTACTTC. Protein product: CASSPRTSGRYRNEQYF.

The chain has TRBV4-1 and TRBJ2-1; 12 bases are a match to TRBD2. The CDR3 sequence is 16 residues long. Germline CDR1 is MGHRA and CDR2 is YSYEKL. With 1 base clipped from V and 8 bases from J, the junction kept 6 bases outside the gene matches. The CDR3, as DNA: TGCGCCAGCAGCCAAGGCGGACTAGCGGGAAGGTATGAGCAGTTCTTC. Protein: CASSQGGLAGRYEQFF.

The V call is TRBV5-1, the J call TRBJ2-2, with D unresolved. Trimming shortened V by 1 base and J by 4 bases, and 11 bases separated the two germline ends. Germline V gives CDR1 SGHRS, CDR2 YFSETQ. The CDR3 consists of 15 residues. The DNA of the CDR3 is TGCGCCAGCAGCTTGCAGTCGACTTCCACCGGGGAGCTGTTTTTT. Amino acid sequence: CASSLQSTSTGELFF.

The genes are TRBV6-6 and TRBJ1-2; D possibly corresponds to TRBD1 (5 bases). The V gene lost 7 bases and the J gene lost 3 bases, with 15 bases spanning the gap. Germline-derived CDR1 and CDR2 are MNHNY and SVGAGI (reference sequence). This CDR3 contains 14 residues. For the CDR3, the DNA is TGTGCCAGCAACCAGGGTACGCCGCACTATGGCTACACCTTC. Its translation: CASNQGTPHYGYTF.

Points on this clone: At one of its ends the junction is not consistent with the germline gene, which may arise from a read error. The CDR3 sequence: CASSLDRQQNIQYF. DNA for the CDR3: TGCGCCAGCAGTTTGGACAGGCAACAAAACATTCAGTACTTC. This rearrangement joins TRBV5-1 to TRBJ2-4; 7 bases match TRBD1. Germline CDR1 SGHRS, CDR2 YFSETQ. The CDR3 runs to 14 residues.

The chain uses TRBV5-4 and TRBJ1-1; the match to TRBD1 covers 9 bases. The CDR3 is made up of 15 amino acids. The V and J ends lost 4 bases and 4 bases, in that order; junction bases with no gene match: 8. Germline values: CDR1 SGHNT, CDR2 YYREEE (reference sequence). The DNA of the CDR3 is TGTGCCAGCAGCCAACAGGGGGCTCTGTTCACTGAAGCTTTCTTT. Translated, it gives CASSQQGALFTEAFF.

The rearrangement links TRBV30 to TRBJ2-4; possibly TRBD2 for D (6 bases). The CDR3 extends over 15 amino acids. The V gene lost 3 bases and the J gene lost 1 base, with 13 bases spanning the gap. Germline CDR1 GTSNPN, CDR2 SVGIG (reference sequence). For the CDR3, the DNA is TGTGCCTGGAGCCCCCCTAGCGTCGCCAAAAACATTCAGTACTTC. It specifies CAWSPPSVAKNIQYF.